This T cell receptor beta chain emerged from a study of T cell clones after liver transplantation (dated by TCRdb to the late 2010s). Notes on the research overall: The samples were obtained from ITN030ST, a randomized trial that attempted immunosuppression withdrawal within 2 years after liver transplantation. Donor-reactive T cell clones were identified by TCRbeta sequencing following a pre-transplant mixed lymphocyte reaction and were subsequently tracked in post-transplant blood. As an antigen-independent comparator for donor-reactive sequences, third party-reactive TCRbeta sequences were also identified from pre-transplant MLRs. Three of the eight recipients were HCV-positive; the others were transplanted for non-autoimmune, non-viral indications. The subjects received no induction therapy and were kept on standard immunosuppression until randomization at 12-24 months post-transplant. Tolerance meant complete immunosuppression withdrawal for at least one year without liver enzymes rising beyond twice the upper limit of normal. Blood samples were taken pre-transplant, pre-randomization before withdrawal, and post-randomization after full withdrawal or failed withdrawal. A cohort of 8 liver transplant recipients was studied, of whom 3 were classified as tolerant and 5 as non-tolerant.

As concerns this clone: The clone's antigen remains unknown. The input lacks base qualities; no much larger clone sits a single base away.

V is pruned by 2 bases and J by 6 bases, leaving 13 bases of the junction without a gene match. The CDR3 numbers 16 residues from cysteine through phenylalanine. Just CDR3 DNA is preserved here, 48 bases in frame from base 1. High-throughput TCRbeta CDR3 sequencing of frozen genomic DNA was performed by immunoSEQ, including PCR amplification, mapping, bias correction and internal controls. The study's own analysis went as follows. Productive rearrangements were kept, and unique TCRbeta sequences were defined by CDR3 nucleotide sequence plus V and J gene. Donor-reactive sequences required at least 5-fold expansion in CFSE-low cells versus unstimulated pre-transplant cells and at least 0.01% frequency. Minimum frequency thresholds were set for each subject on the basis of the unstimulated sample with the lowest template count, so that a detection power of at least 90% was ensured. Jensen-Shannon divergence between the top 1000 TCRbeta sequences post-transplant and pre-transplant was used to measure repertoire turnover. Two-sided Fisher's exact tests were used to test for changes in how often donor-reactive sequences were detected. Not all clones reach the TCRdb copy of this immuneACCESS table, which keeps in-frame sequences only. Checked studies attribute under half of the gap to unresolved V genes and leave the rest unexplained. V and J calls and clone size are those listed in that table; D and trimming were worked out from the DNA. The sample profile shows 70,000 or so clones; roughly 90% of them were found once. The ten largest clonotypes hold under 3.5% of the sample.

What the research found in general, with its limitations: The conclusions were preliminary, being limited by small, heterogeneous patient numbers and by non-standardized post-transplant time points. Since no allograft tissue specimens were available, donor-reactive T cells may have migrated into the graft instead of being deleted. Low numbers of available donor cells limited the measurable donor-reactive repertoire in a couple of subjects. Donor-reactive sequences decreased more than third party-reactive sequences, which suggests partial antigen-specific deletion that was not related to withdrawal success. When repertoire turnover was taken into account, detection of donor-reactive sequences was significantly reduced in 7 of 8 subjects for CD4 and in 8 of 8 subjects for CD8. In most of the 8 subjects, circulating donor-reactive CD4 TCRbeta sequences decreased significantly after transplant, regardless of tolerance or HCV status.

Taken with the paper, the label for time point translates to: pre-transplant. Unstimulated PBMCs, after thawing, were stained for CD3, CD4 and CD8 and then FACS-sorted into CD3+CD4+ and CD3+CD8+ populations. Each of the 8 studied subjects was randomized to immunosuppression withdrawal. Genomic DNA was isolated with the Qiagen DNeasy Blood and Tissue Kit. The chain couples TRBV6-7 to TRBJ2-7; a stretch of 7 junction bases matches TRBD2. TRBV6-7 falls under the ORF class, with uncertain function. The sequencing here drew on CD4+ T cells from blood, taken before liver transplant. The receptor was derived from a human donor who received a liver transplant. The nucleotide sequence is TGTGCCAGCAGTTACAGAATGGGGGATTGGGAGGGCGAGCAGTACTTC. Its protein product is CASSYRMGDWEGEQYF.